The following is a T cell receptor (beta chain) sequence with its context. Original processing methods: How many nucleated cells were present was estimated from reference gene primer amplification. The repertoire was sequenced with immunoSEQ multiplex PCR; TCRdb's copy has only in-frame clones and lacks some. Clonal size and the V and J genes are those of that table, whereas D and trimming came from the DNA. The data contain about 160,000 clones, around 90% of them singletons. The data derive from a study of blood T cell repertoires in COVID-19. Study-level background: The study drew acute and convalescent COVID-19 samples from the United States, Italy and Spain. From T cells, B-cell-depleted T cells, or PBMCs came the material, which was cDNA or gDNA.

The CDR3 covers 14 residues. Trimming removed 2 bases from V and 3 bases from J, with 11 bases in between. Germline V gene sequence: CDR1 MNHNS, CDR2 SASEGT. This receptor was obtained from a woman aged 60-75 years with active or convalescent COVID-19. The chain recombines TRBV6-1 with TRBJ2-7; D call uncertain. The sample taken for sequencing was peripheral blood. Here the CDR3 reads CASSESTLRYEQYF. CDR3 nucleotide sequence: TGTGCCAGCAGTGAAAGCACCCTGCGCTACGAGCAGTACTTC.